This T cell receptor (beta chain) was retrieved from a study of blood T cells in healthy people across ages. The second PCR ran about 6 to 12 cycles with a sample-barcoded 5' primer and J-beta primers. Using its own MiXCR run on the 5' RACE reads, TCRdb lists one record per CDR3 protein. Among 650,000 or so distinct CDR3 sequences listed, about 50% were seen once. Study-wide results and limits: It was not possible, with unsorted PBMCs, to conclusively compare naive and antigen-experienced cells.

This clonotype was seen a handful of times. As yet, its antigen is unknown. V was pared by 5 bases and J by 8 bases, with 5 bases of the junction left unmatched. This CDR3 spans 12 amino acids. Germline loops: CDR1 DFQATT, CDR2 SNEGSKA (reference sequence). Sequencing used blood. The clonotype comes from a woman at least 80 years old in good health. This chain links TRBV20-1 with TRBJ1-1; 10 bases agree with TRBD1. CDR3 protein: CSAPGTGVEAFF. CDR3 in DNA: TGCAGTGCTCCAGGGACAGGGGTAGAAGCTTTCTTT.